This T cell receptor (beta chain) was documented in a study of control samples from healthy donors and cancer patients. The table came from immunoSEQ multiplex PCR; TCRdb's copy has only in-frame clones and leaves some out. The sample holds 100,000 to 150,000 clones; about 90% are singletons and the top ten take roughly 2.1%. V was trimmed by 2 bases and J by 1 base, leaving 11 bases between them. The CDR3 is 15 amino acids. From germline, CDR1 is LNHDA and CDR2 SQIVND (reference sequence). The clonotype comes from a woman aged 45-60 years in good health. The chain joins TRBV19 to TRBJ1-1, with D possibly matching TRBD1 (5 bases). Specimen: blood. The CDR3 bases are TGTGCCAGTAGTATAACCGGGACGGGGAACACTGAAGCTTTCTTT. This codes for CASSITGTGNTEAFF.